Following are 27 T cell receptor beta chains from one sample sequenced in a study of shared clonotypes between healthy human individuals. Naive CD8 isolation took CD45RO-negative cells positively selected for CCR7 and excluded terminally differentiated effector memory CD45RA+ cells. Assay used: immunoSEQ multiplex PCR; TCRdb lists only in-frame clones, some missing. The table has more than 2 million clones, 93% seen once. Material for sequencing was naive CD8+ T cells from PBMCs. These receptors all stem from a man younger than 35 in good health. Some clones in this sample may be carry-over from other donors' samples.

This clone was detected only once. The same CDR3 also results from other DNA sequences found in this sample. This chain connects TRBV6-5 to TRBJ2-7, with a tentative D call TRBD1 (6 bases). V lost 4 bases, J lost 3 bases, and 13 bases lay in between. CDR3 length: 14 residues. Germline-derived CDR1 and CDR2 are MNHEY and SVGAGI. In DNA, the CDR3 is TGTGCCAGCAGTTTTAGGGTACAGGGCTACGAGCAGTACTTC. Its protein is CASSFRVQGYEQYF.

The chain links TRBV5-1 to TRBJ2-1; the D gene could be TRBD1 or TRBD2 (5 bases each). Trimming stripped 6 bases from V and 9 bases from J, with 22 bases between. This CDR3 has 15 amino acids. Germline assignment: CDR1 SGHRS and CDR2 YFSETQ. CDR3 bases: TGCGCCAGCAACCGGGGTCTTGCGAGGGGCGGTGAGCAGTTCTTC. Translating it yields CASNRGLARGGEQFF.

DNA for the CDR3: TGCAGCGTGCAGCCGGGGAGGAACAATGAGCAGTTCTTC. The encoded protein is CSVQPGRNNEQFF. The V and J genes are TRBV29-1 and TRBJ2-1; tentative D call: TRBD2 (6 bases). CDR3 length: 13 amino acids. Trimming stripped 6 bases from V and 5 bases from J, with 14 bases between. CDR1 is SQVTM, CDR2 ANQGSEA, per germline.

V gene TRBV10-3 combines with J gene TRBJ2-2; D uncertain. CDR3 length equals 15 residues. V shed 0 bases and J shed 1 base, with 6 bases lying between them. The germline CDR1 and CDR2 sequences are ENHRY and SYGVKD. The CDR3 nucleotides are TGTGCCATCAGTGAGTCGAGCCTGAACACCGGGGAGCTGTTTTTT. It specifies CAISESSLNTGELFF.

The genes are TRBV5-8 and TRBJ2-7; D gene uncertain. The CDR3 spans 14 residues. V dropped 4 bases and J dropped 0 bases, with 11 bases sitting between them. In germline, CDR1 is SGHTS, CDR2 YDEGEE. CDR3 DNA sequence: TGTGCCAGCAGCCCCCCGGCAGGCTCCTACGAGCAGTACTTC. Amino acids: CASSPPAGSYEQYF. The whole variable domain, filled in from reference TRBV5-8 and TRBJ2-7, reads EAGVTQSPTHLIKTRGQQATLRCSPISGHTSVYWYQQALGLGLQFLLWYDEGEERNRGNFPPRFSGRQFPNYSSELNVNALELEDSALYLCASSPPAGSYEQYFGPGTRLTVT.

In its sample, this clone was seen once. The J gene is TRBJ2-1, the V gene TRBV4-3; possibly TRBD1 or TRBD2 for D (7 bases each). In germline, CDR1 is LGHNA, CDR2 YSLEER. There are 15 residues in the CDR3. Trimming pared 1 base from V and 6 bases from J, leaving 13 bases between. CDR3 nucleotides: TGCGCCAGCAGCCAAGGGGAGGGGGCGAGCAATGAGCAGTTCTTC. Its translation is CASSQGEGASNEQFF.

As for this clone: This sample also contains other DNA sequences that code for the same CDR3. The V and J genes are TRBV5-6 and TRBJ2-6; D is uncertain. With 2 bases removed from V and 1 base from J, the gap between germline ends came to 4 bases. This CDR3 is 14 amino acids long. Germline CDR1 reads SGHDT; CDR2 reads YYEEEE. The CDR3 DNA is TGTGCCAGCAGCTTAGGTTCTGGGGCCAACGTCCTGACTTTC. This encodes CASSLGSGANVLTF.

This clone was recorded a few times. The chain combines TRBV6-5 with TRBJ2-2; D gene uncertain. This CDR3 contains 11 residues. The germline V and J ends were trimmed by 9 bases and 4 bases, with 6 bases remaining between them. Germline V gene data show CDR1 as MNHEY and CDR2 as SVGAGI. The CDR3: CASYGTGELFF. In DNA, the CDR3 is TGTGCCAGTTACGGCACCGGGGAGCTGTTTTTT.

The CDR3 here is CASSLDRLNEKLFF. CDR3 sequence (DNA): TGCGCCAGCAGCCTAGACAGGTTAAATGAAAAACTGTTTTTT. The V gene is TRBV10-2, the J gene TRBJ1-4, with D perhaps TRBD1 (6 bases). The germline V gene encodes CDR1 WSHSY and CDR2 SAAADI. The length of the CDR3 is 14 residues. Trimming pared 6 bases from V and 5 bases from J, leaving 13 bases between.

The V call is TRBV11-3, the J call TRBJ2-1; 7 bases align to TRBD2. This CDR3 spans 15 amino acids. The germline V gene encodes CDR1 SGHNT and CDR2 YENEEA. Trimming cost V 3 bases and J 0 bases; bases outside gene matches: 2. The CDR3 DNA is TGTGCCAGCAGCTTCGGGGGGAGCTCCTACAATGAGCAGTTCTTC. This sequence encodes CASSFGGSSYNEQFF.

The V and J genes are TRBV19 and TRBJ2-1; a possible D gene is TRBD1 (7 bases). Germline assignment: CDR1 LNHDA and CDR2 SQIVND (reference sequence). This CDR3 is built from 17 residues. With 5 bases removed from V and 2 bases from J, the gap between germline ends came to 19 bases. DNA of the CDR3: TGTGCCAGTAGTGTACTAACTCGCGGGACAGCCTACAATGAGCAGTTCTTC. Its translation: CASSVLTRGTAYNEQFF.

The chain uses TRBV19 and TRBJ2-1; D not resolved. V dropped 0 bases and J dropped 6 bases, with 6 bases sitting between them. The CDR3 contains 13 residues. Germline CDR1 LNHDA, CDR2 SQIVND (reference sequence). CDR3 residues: CASSIEFLNEQFF. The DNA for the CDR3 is TGTGCCAGTAGTATAGAATTCCTCAATGAGCAGTTCTTC.

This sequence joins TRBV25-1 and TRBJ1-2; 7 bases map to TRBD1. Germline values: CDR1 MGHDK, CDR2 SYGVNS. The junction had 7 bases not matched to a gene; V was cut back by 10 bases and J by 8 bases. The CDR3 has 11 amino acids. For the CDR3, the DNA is TGTGCCACCCTGACAGGGAGGGGCTACACCTTC. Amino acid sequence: CATLTGRGYTF.

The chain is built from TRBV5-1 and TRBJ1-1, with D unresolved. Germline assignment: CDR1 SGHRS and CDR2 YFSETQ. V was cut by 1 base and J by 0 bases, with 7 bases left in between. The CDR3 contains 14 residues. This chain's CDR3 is CASSLTIMNTEAFF. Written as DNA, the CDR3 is TGCGCCAGCAGCTTGACGATTATGAACACTGAAGCTTTCTTT.

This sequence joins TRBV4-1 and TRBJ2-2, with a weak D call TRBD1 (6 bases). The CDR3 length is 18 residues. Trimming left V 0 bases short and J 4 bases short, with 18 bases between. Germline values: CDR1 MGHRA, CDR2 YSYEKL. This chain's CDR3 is CASSQDPTGLRFTGELFF. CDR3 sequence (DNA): TGCGCCAGCAGCCAAGACCCCACAGGGTTAAGGTTCACCGGGGAGCTGTTTTTT.

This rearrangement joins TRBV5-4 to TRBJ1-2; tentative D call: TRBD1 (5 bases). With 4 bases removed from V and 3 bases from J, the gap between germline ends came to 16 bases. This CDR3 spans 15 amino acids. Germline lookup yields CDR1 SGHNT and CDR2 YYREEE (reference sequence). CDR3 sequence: CASSPGPGGHYGYTF. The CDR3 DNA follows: TGTGCCAGCAGCCCCGGGCCCGGGGGACACTATGGCTACACCTTC.

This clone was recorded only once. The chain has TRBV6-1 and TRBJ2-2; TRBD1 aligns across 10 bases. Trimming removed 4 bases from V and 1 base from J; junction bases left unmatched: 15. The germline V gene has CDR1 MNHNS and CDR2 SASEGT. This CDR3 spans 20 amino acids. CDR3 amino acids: CASSGPRDRGLILNTGELFF. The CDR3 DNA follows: TGTGCCAGCAGTGGACCCCGGGACAGGGGCCTCATTCTGAACACCGGGGAGCTGTTTTTT.

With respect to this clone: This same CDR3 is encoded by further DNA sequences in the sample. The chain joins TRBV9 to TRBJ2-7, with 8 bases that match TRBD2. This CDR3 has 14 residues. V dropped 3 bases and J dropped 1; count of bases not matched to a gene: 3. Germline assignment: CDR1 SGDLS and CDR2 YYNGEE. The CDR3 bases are TGTGCCAGCAGCGCAACTAGCGGATCCTACGAGCAGTACTTC. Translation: CASSATSGSYEQYF. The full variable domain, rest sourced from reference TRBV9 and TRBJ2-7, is DSGVTQTPKHLITATGQRVTLRCSPRSGDLSVYWYQQSLDQGLQFLIQYYNGEERAKGNILERFSAQQFPDLHSELNLSSLELGDSALYFCASSATSGSYEQYFGPGTRLTVT.

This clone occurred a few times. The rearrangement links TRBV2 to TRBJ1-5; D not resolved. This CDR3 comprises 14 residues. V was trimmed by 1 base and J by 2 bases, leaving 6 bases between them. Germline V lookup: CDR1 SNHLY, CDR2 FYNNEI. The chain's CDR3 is CASSEGVGNQPQHF. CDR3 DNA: TGTGCCAGCAGTGAAGGGGTCGGCAATCAGCCCCAGCATTTT.

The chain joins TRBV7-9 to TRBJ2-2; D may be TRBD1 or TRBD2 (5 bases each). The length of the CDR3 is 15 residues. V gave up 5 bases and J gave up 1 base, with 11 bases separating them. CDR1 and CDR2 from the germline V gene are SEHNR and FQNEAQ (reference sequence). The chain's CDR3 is CASSLWDGNTGELFF. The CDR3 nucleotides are TGTGCCAGCAGCCTTTGGGACGGGAACACCGGGGAGCTGTTTTTT.

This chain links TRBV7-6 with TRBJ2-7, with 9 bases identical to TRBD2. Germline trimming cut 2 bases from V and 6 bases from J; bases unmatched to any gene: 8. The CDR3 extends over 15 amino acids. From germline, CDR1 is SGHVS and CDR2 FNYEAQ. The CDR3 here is CASSLSIAGVAEQYF. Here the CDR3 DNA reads TGTGCCAGCAGCTTAAGCATAGCGGGAGTAGCCGAGCAGTACTTC.

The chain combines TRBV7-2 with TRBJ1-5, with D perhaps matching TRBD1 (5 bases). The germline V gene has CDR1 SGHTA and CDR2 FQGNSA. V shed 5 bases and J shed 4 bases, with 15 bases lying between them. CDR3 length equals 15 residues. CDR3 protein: CASSPGRGGNQPQHF. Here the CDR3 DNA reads TGTGCCAGCAGCCCCGGCCGGGGGGGAAATCAGCCCCAGCATTTT.

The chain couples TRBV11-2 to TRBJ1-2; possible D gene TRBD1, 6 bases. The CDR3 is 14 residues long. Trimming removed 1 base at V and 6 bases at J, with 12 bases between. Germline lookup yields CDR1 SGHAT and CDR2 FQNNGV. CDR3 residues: CASSLAGEVNGYTF. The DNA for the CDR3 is TGTGCCAGCAGCTTAGCAGGGGAGGTAAATGGCTACACCTTC. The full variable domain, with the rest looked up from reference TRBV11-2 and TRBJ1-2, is EAGVAQSPRYKIIEKRQSVAFWCNPISGHATLYWYQQILGQGPKLLIQFQNNGVVDDSQLPKDRFSAERLKGVDSTLKIQPAKLEDSAVYLCASSLAGEVNGYTFGSGTRLTVV.

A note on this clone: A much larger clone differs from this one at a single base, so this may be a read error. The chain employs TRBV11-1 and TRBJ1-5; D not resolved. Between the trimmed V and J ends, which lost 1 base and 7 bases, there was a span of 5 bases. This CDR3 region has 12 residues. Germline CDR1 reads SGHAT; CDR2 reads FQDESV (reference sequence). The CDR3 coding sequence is TGTGCCAGCAGCTTAGGTGGACAGCCCCAGCATTTT. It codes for CASSLGGQPQHF.

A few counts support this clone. The CDR3 coding sequence is TGTGCCAGCAGTTTATCGGAAGGACTAGCCACAGATACGCAGTATTTT. It encodes CASSLSEGLATDTQYF. The V gene is TRBV27, the J gene TRBJ2-3, with 8 nucleotides matching TRBD2. The V and J ends lost 0 bases and 2 bases, in that order; junction bases with no gene match: 4. CDR3 size: 16 residues. Germline assignment: CDR1 MNHEY and CDR2 SMNVEV (reference sequence).

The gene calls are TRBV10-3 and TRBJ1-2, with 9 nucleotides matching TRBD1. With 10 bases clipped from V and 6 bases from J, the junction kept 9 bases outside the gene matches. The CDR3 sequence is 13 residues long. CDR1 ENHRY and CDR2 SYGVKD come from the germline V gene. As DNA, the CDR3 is TGTGCCAACTCGGACAGGGGTTTCAATGGCTACACCTTC. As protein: CANSDRGFNGYTF.

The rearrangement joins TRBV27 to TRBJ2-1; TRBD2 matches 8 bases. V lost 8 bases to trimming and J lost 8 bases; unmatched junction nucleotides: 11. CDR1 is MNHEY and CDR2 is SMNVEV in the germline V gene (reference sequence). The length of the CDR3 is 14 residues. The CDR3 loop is CASGGGGRRYEQFF. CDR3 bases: TGTGCCAGCGGGGGTGGCGGGAGGCGGTATGAGCAGTTCTTC.